The following is a T cell receptor (beta chain) sequence with its context. The CDR3 spans 15 residues. Germline trimming cut 0 bases from V and 4 bases from J; bases unmatched to any gene: 3. The germline V gene encodes CDR1 MNHEY and CDR2 SMNVEV (reference sequence). The PCR made use of 60 Vbeta and 13 Jbeta primers. Sequenced by immunoSEQ multiplex PCR; TCRdb stores in-frame clones only, minus some. The sample yields some 150,000 clones, roughly 80% seen once. The sample is drawn from a study of cytomegalovirus exposure and HLA in healthy donors. Sequencing was carried out using PBMCs. The receptor comes from a female donor in good health and CMV-seronegative. The V call is TRBV27, the J call TRBJ2-1, with 7 bases fitting TRBD1. DNA of the CDR3: TGTGCCAGCAGTTTATCGGGACAGCTATACAATGAGCAGTTCTTC. Translating gives CASSLSGQLYNEQFF.